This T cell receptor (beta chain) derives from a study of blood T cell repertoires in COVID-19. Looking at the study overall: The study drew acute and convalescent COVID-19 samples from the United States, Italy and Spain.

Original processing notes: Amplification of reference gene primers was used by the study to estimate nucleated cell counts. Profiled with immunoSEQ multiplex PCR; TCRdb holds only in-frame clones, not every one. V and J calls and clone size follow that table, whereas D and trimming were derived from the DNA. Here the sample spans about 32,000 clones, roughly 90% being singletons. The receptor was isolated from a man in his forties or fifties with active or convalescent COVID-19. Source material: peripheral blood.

The CDR3 nucleotides are TGTGCCAGCTCACCGCCTGGGCCCGGGACAGGGCTTTCGAACACCGGGGAGCTGTTTTTT. This codes for CASSPPGPGTGLSNTGELFF. The V call is TRBV18, the J call TRBJ2-2; 9 bases are a match to TRBD1. The CDR3 is made up of 20 amino acids. Germline lookup yields CDR1 KGHSH and CDR2 LQKENI. Losses at the gene ends were 3 bases for V and 0 bases for J; bases not matched to a gene: 14. Filled out from reference TRBV18 and TRBJ2-2, the complete variable domain reads NAGVMQNPRHLVRRRGQEARLRCSPMKGHSHVYWYRQLPEEGLKFMVYLQKENIIDESGMPKERFSAEFPKEGPSILRIQQVVRGDSAAYFCASSPPGPGTGLSNTGELFFGEGSRLTVL.